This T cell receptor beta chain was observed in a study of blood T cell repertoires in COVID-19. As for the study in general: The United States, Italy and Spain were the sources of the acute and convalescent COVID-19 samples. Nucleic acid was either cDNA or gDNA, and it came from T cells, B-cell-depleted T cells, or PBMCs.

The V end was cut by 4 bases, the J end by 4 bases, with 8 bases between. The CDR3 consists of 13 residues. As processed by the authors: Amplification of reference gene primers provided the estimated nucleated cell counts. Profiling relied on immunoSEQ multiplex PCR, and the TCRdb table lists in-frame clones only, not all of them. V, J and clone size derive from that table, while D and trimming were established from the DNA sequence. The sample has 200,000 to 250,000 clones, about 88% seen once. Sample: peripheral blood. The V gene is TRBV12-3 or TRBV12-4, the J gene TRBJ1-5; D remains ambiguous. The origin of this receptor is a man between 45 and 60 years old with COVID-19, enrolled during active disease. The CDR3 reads CASSYAMNQPQHF. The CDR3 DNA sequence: TGTGCCAGCAGTTACGCGATGAATCAGCCCCAGCATTTT.